This TCR beta chain derives from a study of blood T cells in healthy people across ages (dated by TCRdb to the mid-2010s). With regard to the full study: In model experiments, template switching captured about one uniquely barcoded TCR beta cDNA molecule for every two T cells. To track age-related changes in TCR beta repertoire diversity, the study relied on deep sequencing normalized with unique cDNA molecular identifiers. The donors were split into four age groups: young (average about 16 years), middle-aged (around 40), aged (62) and long-lived (approximately 80). To avoid experimental bias, donors of different ages were spread randomly across the sequencing lanes. For two donors (one aged 18 to 29 and one aged 80 or older), the study analyzed two additional independent replicas of 1 million unique cDNA reads from the same blood draw. The paper's findings and limits, for the study overall: The long-lived group showed more naive CD4+ T cells, fewer expanded clones and increased TCR diversity than the aged group, suggesting age selection. The percentage of naive T cells measured by flow cytometry correlated strongly with observed TCR beta diversity. Observed TCR beta diversity per million T cells fell roughly linearly with age, and a significant reduction was already apparent by age roughly 41. Total diversity estimates from one million sequenced T cells were considered lower bounds and underestimates. Conclusive comparison of naive and antigen-experienced compartments was prevented by the profiling of bulk unsorted PBMCs. Because the CMV infection status of the donors was unknown, age-related changes in expanded clonotypes may potentially have been confounded.

Donors were 30 to 45 systemically healthy Caucasian individuals from Russia aged roughly 6 to 90 years. Each donor gave around 9.5 milliliters of peripheral blood, collected into EDTA-treated Vacutainer tubes. Ficoll-Paque density-gradient centrifugation was used to isolate PBMCs, with at least 6.5 million obtained per sample. Trizol reagent was used to extract total RNA from PBMCs, with at least 5.5 micrograms per sample. For every donor, flow cytometry on a PBMC aliquot measured the percentage of naive CD45RAhigh/CD27high T cells. Worth noting for this clonotype: Its antigen target is currently unknown. No base-level quality is on record; no much larger clone is a single base apart.

Taken from cysteine to phenylalanine, the CDR3 has 16 residues. The entry retains the CDR3 DNA only, 48 bases that are in frame from base 1. Cut back by 4 bases and 5 bases, the V and J ends lie 20 bases apart. Taken from the germline V gene (reference sequence), the CDR1 and CDR2 loops are SGHAT and FQDESV. The library was produced with 5' RACE. TCRdb records Illumina HiSeq 2500 as the sequencer. A second 7 to 11 cycle PCR used a sample-barcoded 5' primer and a J-beta primer mix. A template-switch 5' adaptor carrying 12 random nucleotides introduced a unique molecular identifier onto each TCR beta cDNA molecule. Each sample yielded at least 3 million CDR3-containing paired-end reads. The Mint cDNA synthesis kit, primed by a TRBC-specific oligonucleotide, was used to synthesize first-strand cDNA from all RNA. Following uracil-DNA glycosylase treatment, a first 18-cycle PCR with universal primers M1SS and BC2_uni_R was performed on all cDNA. In the paper's pipeline: For normalization, 1 million high-quality reads, each with a distinct molecular identifier, were randomly selected from each sample. Reads with shared molecular identifiers were discarded instead of being binned into consensus sequences. MiTCR, with a Q25 quality threshold and the strictest error-elimination algorithm, was used for CDR3 identification, clonotype clustering and error correction. A nonparametric unseen species model using Euler transformation provided a lower-bound estimate of total TCR beta diversity. TCRdb passed the public sequencing reads through fastp at Q25 and MiXCR, retaining productive beta sequences. Rows with one shared CDR3 protein collapse into an entry with the most common genes and DNA. Clone size and V and J calls follow TCRdb, not the original study. Present in this sample are about 1,400,000 distinct CDR3 sequences, 59% of which were seen just once. Of the sample, 6.5% to 8.5% is held by the ten largest clones.

The sequence was collected from a young man in good health. The sequenced sample was blood. This sequence uses TRBV11-1 and TRBJ2-5, with TRBD2 tentatively as D gene (6 bases match). CDR3 sequence: CASSSNPGVPRETQYF. The nucleotide sequence is given as TGTGCCAGCAGCTCCAATCCGGGAGTTCCTAGGGAGACCCAGTACTTC.